This is a list of T cell receptor beta chains from one sample in a study of long-term antiretroviral therapy in people with HIV. Clones were sequenced by immunoSEQ multiplex PCR, and TCRdb holds only the in-frame ones, with some missing. In the table there are thousands of clones, roughly 80% of which are singletons. The material was unsorted PBMCs, obtained around 2.7 years before starting antiretroviral therapy. These receptors originate from a man aged 35 to 55 with HIV. CDR3s include the opening cysteine and the closing phenylalanine or tryptophan. Size is omitted from some rows. Given values are once, few, many or a class for expanded clones.

>TRBV30|NA
CAWSPTGGSGYTF
>TRBV5-4|NA
CASSLFRDNEQFF
>TRBV7-3|NA
CASSTDSTGELFF
>TRBV6-6|NA
CASSHGQNYGYTF
>TRBV6-1|NA
CASSVDRADTQYF
>TRBV14|NA
CASSFGRFNQPQHF
>TRBV7-8|NA
CASSLKGLAGGREQFF
>TRBV7-2|NA
CASSYGQGEGYGYTF
>TRBV9|NA
CASNTPKTSGTGGTGELFF
>TRBV4-1|NA
CASSHITGTGSPEQYF
>TRBV6-1|few
CASTVRDRSAYEQYF
>TRBV5-4|NA
CASSLGAGTSYEQYF
>TRBV7-9|once
CASSSTPQVYGYTF
>TRBV30|NA
CAWGGGAGTDTQYF
>TRBV11-2|NA
CASSLGPGSSYNEQFF
>TRBV6-5|once
CASSLSPAYTDTQYF
>TRBV19|NA
CASSGQASSYNEQFF
>TRBV4-2|NA
CASSQGPGQTYRPLHF
>TRBV4-1|NA
CASSQDRGRDTQYF
>TRBV10-2|few
CASSEWVRDSYGNTIYF
>TRBV30|NA
CAWSNRGLRVEQYF
>TRBV9|once
CASSVVGSGTDTQYF